The rows below give T cell receptor beta chains drawn from one sample of a study of blood T cell repertoires in COVID-19. Generated by immunoSEQ multiplex PCR, the TCRdb table keeps only in-frame clones and is missing some. The table shows approximately 170,000 clones, with 70% to 90% occurring only once. Sequencing used peripheral blood. The receptors come from a woman in her 70s with acute or convalescent COVID-19. Each CDR3 is given with its conserved first and last residue. Fields, in order: CDR3 DNA, CDR3 protein, V gene, D gene, J gene. The D gene is left open where the match is weak.

TGTGCCACCAGTGATTATAAGGCCAGTACAGGGGTGGTCAATGAGCAGTTCTTC | CATSDYKASTGVVNEQFF | TRBV24-1 | TRBD1 | TRBJ2-1
TGCAGTGCTAGTGGGACTAGCGGGAGCCCGGGCCAAGAGACCCAGTACTTC | CSASGTSGSPGQETQYF | TRBV20-1 | TRBD2 | TRBJ2-5
TGTGCCAGCAGCCAGACTAGCGGACCGTACAATGAGCAGTTCTTC | CASSQTSGPYNEQFF | TRBV6-4 | TRBD2 | TRBJ2-1
TGTGCCAGCAGTTACGGAGCTCCAGGGAACTATGGCTACACCTTC | CASSYGAPGNYGYTF | TRBV6-5 | . | TRBJ1-2
TGCGCCAGCAGTGCGGGGGGGCCAAACACTGAAGCTTTCTTT | CASSAGGPNTEAFF | TRBV10-1 | . | TRBJ1-1
TGCAGTGCTAGAGGAGGGATCGAGCAGTACTTC | CSARGGIEQYF | TRBV20-1 | . | TRBJ2-7
TGCGCCAGCAGCTTGGCGTGGGGCGGGGTCAATGAGCAGTTCTTC | CASSLAWGGVNEQFF | TRBV5-1 | . | TRBJ2-1
TGTGCCAGCAGTTACTCGATGGGACAGGGGTTCAACTCTGGAAACACCATATATTTT | CASSYSMGQGFNSGNTIYF | TRBV6-2/TRBV6-3 | TRBD1 | TRBJ1-3
TGTGCCACCAGTGGGGACAGCCAGAACACTGAAGCTTTCTTT | CATSGDSQNTEAFF | TRBV24-1 | TRBD1 | TRBJ1-1
TGTGCCAGCAGCAAATGCGGGGGTAGGAGCTCCTACAATGAGCAGTTCTTC | CASSKCGGRSSYNEQFF | TRBV21-1 | . | TRBJ2-1